The text below deals with one T cell receptor (beta chain). The data were obtained in a study of control samples from healthy donors and cancer patients. Germline values: CDR1 SGDLS, CDR2 YYNGEE. The CDR3 spans 14 residues. Losses at the gene ends were 5 bases for V and 6 bases for J; bases not matched to a gene: 11. Assay: immunoSEQ multiplex PCR; the TCRdb copy retains only in-frame clones and omits some. The sample lists about 120,000 clones; 85% to 95% were seen once. The sequenced sample consisted of PBMCs. This TCR was recovered from an older man with head and neck cancer. This sequence joins TRBV9 and TRBJ2-7; 7 nucleotides line up with TRBD1. The CDR3 here is CASSRTGVSGEQYF. Written as DNA, the CDR3 is TGTGCCAGCAGTCGTACAGGGGTCTCGGGCGAGCAGTACTTC.